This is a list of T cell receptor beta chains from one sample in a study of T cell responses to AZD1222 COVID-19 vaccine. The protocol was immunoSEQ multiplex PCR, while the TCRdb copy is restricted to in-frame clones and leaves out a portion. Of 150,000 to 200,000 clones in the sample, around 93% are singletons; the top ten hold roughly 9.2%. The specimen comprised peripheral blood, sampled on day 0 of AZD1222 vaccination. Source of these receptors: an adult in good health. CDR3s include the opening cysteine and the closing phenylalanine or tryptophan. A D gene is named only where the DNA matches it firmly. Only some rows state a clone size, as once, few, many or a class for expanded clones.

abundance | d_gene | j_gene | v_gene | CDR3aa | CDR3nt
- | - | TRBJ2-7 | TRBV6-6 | CASSYIPGAQTYEQYF | TGTGCCAGCAGTTACATTCCGGGGGCGCAGACCTACGAGCAGTACTTC
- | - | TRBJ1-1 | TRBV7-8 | CASSLKLVGITEAFF | TGTGCCAGCAGCTTAAAGCTGGTGGGGATCACTGAAGCTTTCTTT
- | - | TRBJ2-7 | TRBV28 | CASSFGLGPTYEQYF | TGTGCCAGCAGTTTTGGGTTAGGACCAACCTACGAGCAGTACTTC
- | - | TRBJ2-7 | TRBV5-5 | CASSLGPGAKSYEQYF | TGTGCCAGCAGCCTCGGGCCGGGGGCCAAATCCTACGAGCAGTACTTC
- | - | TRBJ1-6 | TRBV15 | CATSRDQGSSYNSPLHF | TGTGCCACCAGCAGAGACCAGGGTAGCTCCTATAATTCACCCCTCCACTTT
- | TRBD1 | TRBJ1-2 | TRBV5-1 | CASSPGTGGVWTYGYTF | TGCGCCAGCAGCCCCGGGACAGGGGGCGTTTGGACCTATGGCTACACCTTC
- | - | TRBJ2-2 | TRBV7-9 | CASSLEEGRAGELFF | TGTGCCAGCAGCTTAGAGGAGGGACGGGCCGGGGAGCTGTTTTTT
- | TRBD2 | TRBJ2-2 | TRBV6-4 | CASSLAGGYTGELFF | TGTGCCAGCAGTCTAGCGGGAGGGTACACCGGGGAGCTGTTTTTT
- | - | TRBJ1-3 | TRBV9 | CASSETASGNTIYF | TGTGCCAGCAGCGAGACAGCCTCTGGAAACACCATATATTTT
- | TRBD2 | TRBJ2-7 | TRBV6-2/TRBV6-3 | CASSYAGLAGKYEQYF | TGTGCCAGCAGTTACGCCGGACTAGCGGGGAAGTACGAGCAGTACTTC
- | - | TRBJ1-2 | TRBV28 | CASSSGLYGYTF | TGTGCCAGCAGTTCAGGGCTCTATGGCTACACCTTC
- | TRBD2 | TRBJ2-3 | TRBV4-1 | CASSRGTSVGTDTQYF | TGCGCCAGCAGCCGAGGGACTAGCGTTGGCACAGATACGCAGTATTTT
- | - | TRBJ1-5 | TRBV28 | CASNMPGSGQPQHF | TGTGCCAGCAACATGCCGGGATCTGGTCAGCCCCAGCATTTT
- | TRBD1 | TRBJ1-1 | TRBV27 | CASSETGGWTEAFF | TGTGCCAGCAGTGAAACAGGGGGCTGGACTGAAGCTTTCTTT
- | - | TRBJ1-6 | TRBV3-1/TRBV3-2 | CASSHRQGYSPLHF | TGTGCCAGCAGCCATCGGCAGGGGTATTCACCCCTCCACTTT
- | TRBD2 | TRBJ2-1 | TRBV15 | CATSQREGLDEQFF | TGTGCCACCAGCCAGAGGGAGGGCCTTGATGAGCAGTTCTTC
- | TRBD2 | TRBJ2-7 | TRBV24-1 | CATSLKNQGRAYEQYF | TGTGCCACCAGCCTTAAAAACCAAGGGAGGGCCTACGAGCAGTACTTC
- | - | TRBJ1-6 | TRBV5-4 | CASSSPKPGVNSPLHF | TGTGCCAGCAGCTCCCCCAAACCAGGGGTTAATTCACCCCTCCACTTT
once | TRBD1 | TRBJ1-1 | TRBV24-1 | CATSERADRVGGAFF | TGTGCCACCAGTGAAAGGGCCGACAGGGTTGGGGGGGCTTTCTTT
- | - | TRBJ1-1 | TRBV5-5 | CASSLVVGTEAFF | TGTGCCAGCAGCTTGGTGGTCGGAACAGAAGCTTTCTTT
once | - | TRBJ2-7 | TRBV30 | CAWSSGEGVLEQYF | TGTGCCTGGAGTTCGGGGGAGGGGGTTCTTGAGCAGTACTTC
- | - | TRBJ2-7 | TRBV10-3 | CAISGQLEQYF | TGTGCCATCAGTGGGCAGTTGGAGCAGTACTTC
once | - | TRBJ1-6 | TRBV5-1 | CASSLEGPGVESPLHF | TGCGCCAGCAGCTTGGAGGGGCCAGGGGTGGAATCACCCCTCCACTTT
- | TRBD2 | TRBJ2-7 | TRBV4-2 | CASRPGTSHSLEQYF | TGTGCCAGCAGGCCCGGGACTAGCCATTCTCTCGAGCAGTACTTC
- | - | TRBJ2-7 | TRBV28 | CASSSSYEQYF | TGTGCCAGCAGTTCATCCTACGAGCAGTACTTC
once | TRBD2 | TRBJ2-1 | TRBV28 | CASSVSGGGPPYNEQFF | TGTGCCAGCAGTGTAAGCGGGGGAGGGCCTCCATACAATGAGCAGTTCTTC
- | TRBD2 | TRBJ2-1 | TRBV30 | CAWEGGSGRLNEQFF | TGTGCCTGGGAGGGGGGTAGCGGGAGGCTCAATGAGCAGTTCTTC
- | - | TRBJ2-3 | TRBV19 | CASSIVGPDTQYF | TGTGCCAGTAGTATAGTTGGCCCAGATACGCAGTATTTT
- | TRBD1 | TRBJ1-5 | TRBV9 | CASSAGQGKTQPQHF | TGTGCCAGCAGCGCGGGACAGGGAAAGACTCAGCCCCAGCATTTT
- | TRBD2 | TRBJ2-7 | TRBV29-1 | CSVVVLAGGDEQYF | TGCAGCGTTGTGGTATTAGCGGGAGGGGACGAGCAGTACTTC
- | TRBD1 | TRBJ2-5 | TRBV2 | CASTLGQGVWTQYF | TGTGCCAGCACTTTGGGACAGGGAGTTTGGACCCAGTACTTC
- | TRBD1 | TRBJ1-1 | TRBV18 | CASSPAGQANTEAFF | TGTGCCAGCTCACCAGCGGGACAGGCGAACACTGAAGCTTTCTTT
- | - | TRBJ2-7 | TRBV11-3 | CASSLVDEQYF | TGTGCCAGCAGCTTAGTGGACGAGCAGTACTTC
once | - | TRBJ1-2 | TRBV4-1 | CASSQDPRGGGYTF | TGCGCCAGCAGCCAAGATCCAAGGGGTGGGGGCTACACCTTC
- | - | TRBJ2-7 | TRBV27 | CASSFAGGPAEQYF | TGTGCCAGCAGTTTTGCCGGAGGGCCCGCCGAGCAGTACTTC
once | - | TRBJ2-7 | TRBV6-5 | CATHSYEQYF | TGTGCCACCCATTCCTACGAGCAGTACTTC
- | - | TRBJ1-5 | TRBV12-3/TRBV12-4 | CASSLGGSQPQHF | TGTGCCAGCAGTTTGGGAGGGAGTCAGCCCCAGCATTTT
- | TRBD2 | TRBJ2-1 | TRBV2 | CASTVGLAVYNEQFF | TGTGCCAGCACCGTCGGACTAGCGGTATACAATGAGCAGTTCTTC